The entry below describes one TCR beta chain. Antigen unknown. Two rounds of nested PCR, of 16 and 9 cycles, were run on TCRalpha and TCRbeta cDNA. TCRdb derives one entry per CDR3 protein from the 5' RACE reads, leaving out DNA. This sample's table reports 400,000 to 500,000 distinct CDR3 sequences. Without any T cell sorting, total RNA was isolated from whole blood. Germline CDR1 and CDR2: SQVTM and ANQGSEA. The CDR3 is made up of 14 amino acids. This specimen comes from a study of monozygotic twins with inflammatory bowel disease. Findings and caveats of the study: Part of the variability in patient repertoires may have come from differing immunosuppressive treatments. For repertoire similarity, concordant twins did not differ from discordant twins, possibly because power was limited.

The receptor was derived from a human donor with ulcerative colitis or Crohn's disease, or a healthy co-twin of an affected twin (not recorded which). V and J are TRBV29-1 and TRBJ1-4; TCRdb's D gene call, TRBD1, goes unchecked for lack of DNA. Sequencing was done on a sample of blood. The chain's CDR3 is CSASPGQGYEKLFF.